This T cell receptor (beta chain) was sequenced during a study of cytomegalovirus exposure and HLA in healthy donors. Across the whole study: Roughly 180 million T cells yielded 120 million or so unique TCR beta sequences, as an earlier analysis found. From donors who were HLA-typed, an early data release held around 85 million unique TCRs.

On this clone: Its antigen is currently unknown.

Though nominally healthy at sampling, donors likely had unrecorded immune exposures. Trimming cost V 2 bases and J 0 bases, with 8 bases left between them. Germline-derived CDR1 and CDR2 are MNHEY and SMNVEV (reference sequence). The CDR3 is made up of 16 amino acids. The PCR contained 60 Vbeta and 13 Jbeta primers. This table comes from immunoSEQ multiplex PCR, and its TCRdb copy is limited to in-frame clones, with some not included. This sample's table has more than 90,000 clones. Findings and caveats of the study: Later analysis identified a missense DCLRE1C variant that was linked to TCR beta V- and J-gene trimming.

V and J are TRBV27 and TRBJ2-6; weak D call: TRBD2 (5 bases). This receptor was taken from a man aged 25-45 years in good health and CMV-seronegative. The sequenced material came from PBMCs. The CDR3 here is CASSLRGYSGANVLTF. CDR3 nucleotides: TGTGCCAGCAGTTTACGCGGGTACTCTGGGGCCAACGTCCTGACTTTC.